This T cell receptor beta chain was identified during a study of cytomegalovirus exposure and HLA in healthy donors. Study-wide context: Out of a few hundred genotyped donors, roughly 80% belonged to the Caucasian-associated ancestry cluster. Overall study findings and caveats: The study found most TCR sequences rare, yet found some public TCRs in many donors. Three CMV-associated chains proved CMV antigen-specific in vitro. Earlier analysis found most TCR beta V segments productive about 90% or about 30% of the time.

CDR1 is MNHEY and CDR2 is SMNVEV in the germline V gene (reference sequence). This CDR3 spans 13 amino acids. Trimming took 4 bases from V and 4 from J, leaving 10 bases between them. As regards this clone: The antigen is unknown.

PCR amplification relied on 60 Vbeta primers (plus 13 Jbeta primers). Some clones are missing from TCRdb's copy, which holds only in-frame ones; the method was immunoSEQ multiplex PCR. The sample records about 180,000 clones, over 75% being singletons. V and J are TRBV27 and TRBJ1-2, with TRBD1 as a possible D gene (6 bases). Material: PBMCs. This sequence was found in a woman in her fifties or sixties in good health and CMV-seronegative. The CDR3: CASSSAQGYGYTF. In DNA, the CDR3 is TGTGCCAGCAGTTCGGCACAGGGCTATGGCTACACCTTC.